This T cell receptor (beta chain) is from a study of T cells in Graves' hyperthyroidism and ophthalmopathy. The CDR3 loop spans 13 amino acids. J gave up 5 bases and V 4 bases, and 4 bases lay outside the gene matches. This clonotype was seen more than once but under ten times. Patients with uncontrolled infections, other autoimmune diseases, pregnancy or lactation were excluded. Amplified TCR beta CDR3 regions came from RNA transcripts. Using the HTBI primer set, a first-round RT-PCR was run on the TCR CDR3. TCRdb called the multiplex PCR reads again in MiXCR, with one record for every CDR3 protein. The sample carries some 510,000 distinct CDR3 sequences, about 45% recorded once.

Sequenced sample: peripheral blood or thyroid tissue (not recorded which). The rearrangement joins TRBV12-3 or TRBV12-4 to TRBJ2-5; 7 bases fit TRBD2. This receptor was obtained from a woman aged 18-29 years with Graves' hyperthyroidism. CDR3 protein: CASSWGEGETQYF. The CDR3 DNA is TGTGCCAGCAGTTGGGGGGAGGGGGAGACCCAGTACTTC.